The clone carrying this T cell receptor (beta chain) was recorded at least ten times. The CDR3 contains 13 residues. The V segment lost 7 bases and the J segment 4 bases; nucleotides outside the gene matches: 1. Germline V gives CDR1 SNHLY, CDR2 FYNNEI. Each CDR3 protein is one row after TCRdb ran MiXCR on the 5' RACE reads. The data show more than 85,000 distinct CDR3 sequences, roughly 18% seen once. The data stem from a study of T cells of healthy individuals. The chain carries TRBV2 and TRBJ1-5; TRBD1 agrees at 10 bases. The TCR originated in a human donor in good health. The CDR3 here is CASMGQGNQPQHF. The CDR3 bases are TGTGCCAGCATGGGACAGGGGAATCAGCCCCAGCATTTT.